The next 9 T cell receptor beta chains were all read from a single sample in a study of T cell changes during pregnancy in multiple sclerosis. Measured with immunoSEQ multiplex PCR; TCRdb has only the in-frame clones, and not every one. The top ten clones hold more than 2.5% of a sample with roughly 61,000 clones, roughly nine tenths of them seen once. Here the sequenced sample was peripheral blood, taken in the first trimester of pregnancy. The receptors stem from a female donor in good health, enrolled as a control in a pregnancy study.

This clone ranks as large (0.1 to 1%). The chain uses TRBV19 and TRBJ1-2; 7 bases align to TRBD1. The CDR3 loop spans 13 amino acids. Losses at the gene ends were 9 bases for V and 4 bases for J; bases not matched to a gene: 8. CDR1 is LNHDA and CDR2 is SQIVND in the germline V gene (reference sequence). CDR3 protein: CASERGHGYGYTF. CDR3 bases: TGTGCCAGCGAGAGGGGGCACGGCTATGGCTACACCTTC.

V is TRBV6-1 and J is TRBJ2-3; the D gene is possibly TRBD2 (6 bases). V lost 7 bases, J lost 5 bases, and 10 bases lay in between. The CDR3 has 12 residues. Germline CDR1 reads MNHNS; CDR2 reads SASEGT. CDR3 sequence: CASNWRGDTQYF. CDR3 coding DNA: TGTGCCAGCAACTGGAGGGGAGATACGCAGTATTTT.

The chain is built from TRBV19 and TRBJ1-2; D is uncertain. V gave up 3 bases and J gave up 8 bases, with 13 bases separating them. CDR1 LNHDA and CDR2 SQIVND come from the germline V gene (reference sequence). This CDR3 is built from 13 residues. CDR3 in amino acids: CASSIGPTGGYTF. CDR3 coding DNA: TGTGCCAGTAGTATCGGTCCGACGGGGGGCTACACCTTC. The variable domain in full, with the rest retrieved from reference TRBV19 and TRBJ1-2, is DGGITQSPKYLFRKEGQNVTLSCEQNLNHDAMYWYRQDPGQGLRLIYYSQIVNDFQKGDIAEGYSVSREKKESFPLTVTSAQKNPTAFYLCASSIGPTGGYTFGSGTRLTVV.

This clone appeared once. For the CDR3, the DNA is TGCGCCAGCAGCTCCGGACAGGGCAACTACACCTTC. This translates into CASSSGQGNYTF. The V and J genes are TRBV5-1 and TRBJ1-2; TRBD1 matches at 8 bases. The CDR3 extends over 12 amino acids. Germline-derived CDR1 and CDR2 are SGHRS and YFSETQ. V shed 3 bases and J 10 bases; nucleotides not matched to a gene: 5.

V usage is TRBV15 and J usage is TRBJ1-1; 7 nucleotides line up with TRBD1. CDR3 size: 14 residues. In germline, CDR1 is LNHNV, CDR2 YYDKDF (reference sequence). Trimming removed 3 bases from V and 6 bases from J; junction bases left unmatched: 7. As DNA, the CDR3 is TGTGCCACCAGCAGTAATAGGGACAGAGCTGAAGCTTTCTTT. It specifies CATSSNRDRAEAFF. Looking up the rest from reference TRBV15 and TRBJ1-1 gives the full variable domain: DAMVIQNPRYQVTQFGKPVTLSCSQTLNHNVMYWYQQKSSQAPKLLFHYYDKDFNNEADTPDNFQSRRPNTSFCFLDIRSPGLGDTAMYLCATSSNRDRAEAFFGQGTRLTVV.

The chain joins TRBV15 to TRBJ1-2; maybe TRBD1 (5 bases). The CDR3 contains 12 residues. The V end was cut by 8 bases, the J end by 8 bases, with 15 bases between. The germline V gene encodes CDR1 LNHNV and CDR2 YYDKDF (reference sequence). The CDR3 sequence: CATLRSGGGYTF. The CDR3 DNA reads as TGTGCCACCCTCCGTAGCGGGGGAGGCTACACCTTC. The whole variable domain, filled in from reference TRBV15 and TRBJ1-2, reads DAMVIQNPRYQVTQFGKPVTLSCSQTLNHNVMYWYQQKSSQAPKLLFHYYDKDFNNEADTPDNFQSRRPNTSFCFLDIRSPGLGDTAMYLCATLRSGGGYTFGSGTRLTVV.

In nucleotides, the CDR3 is TGTGCCAGCAGCTCCGGAAATAGCGGGGGAGAGACCCAGTACTTC. Residues: CASSSGNSGGETQYF. V is TRBV7-3 and J is TRBJ2-5; 9 bases are a match to TRBD2. There are 15 residues in the CDR3. V was clipped by 4 bases and J by 4 bases; unmatched bases: 7. Germline CDR1 SGHTA, CDR2 FQGTGA.

Here the CDR3 reads CASSPWQTEGYGYTF. The CDR3 coding sequence is TGTGCCAGCTCACCATGGCAGACGGAGGGCTATGGCTACACCTTC. The chain uses TRBV18 and TRBJ1-2; D not resolved. V lost 2 bases and J lost 4, with 14 bases in between. This CDR3 is built from 15 residues. Germline V lookup: CDR1 KGHSH, CDR2 LQKENI.

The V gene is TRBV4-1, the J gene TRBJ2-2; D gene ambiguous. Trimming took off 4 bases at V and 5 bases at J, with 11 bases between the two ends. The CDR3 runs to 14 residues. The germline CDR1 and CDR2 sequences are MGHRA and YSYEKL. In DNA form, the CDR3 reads TGCGCCAGCAGCCCTTCTTTGGAGACCGGGGAGCTGTTTTTT. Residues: CASSPSLETGELFF.